This T cell receptor beta chain was observed in a study of shared clonotypes between healthy human individuals. Regarding the study as a whole: The rarefaction results pointed to incomplete sorted-subset sequencing despite large depth.

Concerning this clone itself: Its antigen is currently unknown.

The CDR3 spans 17 residues. The V end lost 5 bases, the J end lost 4 bases, and 22 bases lay between the germline ends. Germline-derived CDR1 and CDR2 are SGHTS and YDEGEE. Sorted subsets were amplified in replicate PCRs using approximately 200 ng DNA, around 30,000 T cell genomes. Sequencing used immunoSEQ multiplex PCR; TCRdb keeps in-frame clones, though not all of them. The data contain about 1 million clones, about 80% of them singletons. This chain joins TRBV5-8 and TRBJ1-5; D ambiguous. The sequence was obtained from a man younger than 35 in good health. The specimen sequenced was memory CD4+ T cells sorted from blood. The subset: CD45RA-negative fraction. The CDR3 sequence: CASSFLGSFSVNQPQHF. CDR3 in DNA: TGTGCCAGCAGTTTCCTCGGAAGTTTCTCTGTGAATCAGCCCCAGCATTTT.